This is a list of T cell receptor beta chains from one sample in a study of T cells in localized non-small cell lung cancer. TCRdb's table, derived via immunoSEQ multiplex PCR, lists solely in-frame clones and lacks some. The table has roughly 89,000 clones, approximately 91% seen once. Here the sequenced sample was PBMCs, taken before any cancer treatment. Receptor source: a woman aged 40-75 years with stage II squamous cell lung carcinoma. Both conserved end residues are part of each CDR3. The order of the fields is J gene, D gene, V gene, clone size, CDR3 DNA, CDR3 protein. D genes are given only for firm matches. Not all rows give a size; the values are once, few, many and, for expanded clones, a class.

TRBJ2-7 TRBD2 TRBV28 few TGTGCCGCCGGGGAGCTAGCGGGAGACTACGAGCAGTACTTC CAAGELAGDYEQYF
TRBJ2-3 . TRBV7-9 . TGTGCCAGCAGCGTAGATCCCCTCACAGATACGCAGTATTTT CASSVDPLTDTQYF
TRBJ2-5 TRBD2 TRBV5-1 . TGCGCCAGCAGCCTGCGAACTAGCGGGATAAGAGAGACCCAGTACTTC CASSLRTSGIRETQYF
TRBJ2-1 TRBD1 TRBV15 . TGTGCCACCAGCACCGAACAGGGGGACCACAATGAGCAGTTCTTC CATSTEQGDHNEQFF
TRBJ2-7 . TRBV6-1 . TGTGCCAGCAGTGTGGAGGGATACGAGCAGTACTTC CASSVEGYEQYF
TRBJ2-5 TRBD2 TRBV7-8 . TGTGCCAGCAGCGCGGGACTAGGGGTGGAGACCCAGTACTTC CASSAGLGVETQYF
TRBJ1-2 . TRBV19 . TGTGCCAGTAGAGATCTAGTCGACTATGGCTACACCTTC CASRDLVDYGYTF
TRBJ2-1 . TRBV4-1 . TGCGCCAGCAGCCAAGATTCTATATTCAAGAATGAGCAGTTCTTC CASSQDSIFKNEQFF
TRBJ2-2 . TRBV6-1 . TGTGCCAGCCTAGGGGGGGCGGACACCGGGGAGCTGTTTTTT CASLGGADTGELFF
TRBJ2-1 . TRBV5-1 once TGCGCCAGCAGCCTCCTAAAGGGGGGCCTCTCCTACAATGAGCAGTTCTTC CASSLLKGGLSYNEQFF
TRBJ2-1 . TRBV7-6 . TGTGCCAGCAGCCATGAGCATAATGGCAATGAGCAGTTCTTC CASSHEHNGNEQFF
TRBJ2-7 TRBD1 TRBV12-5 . TGTGCTAGTGGTTCGGACAGGCCCAATTCCTACGAGCAGTACTTC CASGSDRPNSYEQYF
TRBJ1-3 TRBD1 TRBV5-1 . TGCGCCAGCAGATCGGGACAGAACTCTGGAAACACCATATATTTT CASRSGQNSGNTIYF
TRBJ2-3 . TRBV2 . TGTGCCAGCACAATCAGGGCGGATACGCAGTATTTT CASTIRADTQYF
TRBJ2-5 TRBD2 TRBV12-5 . TGTGCTAGTGGCCAACCTCGGACTAGCGGGATACTGGGGACCCAGTACTTC CASGQPRTSGILGTQYF
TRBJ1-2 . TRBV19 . TGTGCCAGTAGTATAATGGGGGCGCAGAAGGGCTACACCTTC CASSIMGAQKGYTF
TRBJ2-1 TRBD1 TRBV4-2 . TGTGCCAGCAAATTGACAGGGACCCACAATGAGCAGTTCTTC CASKLTGTHNEQFF
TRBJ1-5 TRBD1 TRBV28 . TGTGCCAGCAGTCTCGGACAGGGGTCCCAGCCCCAGCATTTT CASSLGQGSQPQHF
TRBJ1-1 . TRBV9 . TGTGCCAGCAGCGTAGGTCCCGGGGGGGTGAACACTGAAGCTTTCTTT CASSVGPGGVNTEAFF
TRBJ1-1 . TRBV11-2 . TGTGCCAGCAGCTTAGTACAGGGTGTGAACACTGAAGCTTTCTTT CASSLVQGVNTEAFF
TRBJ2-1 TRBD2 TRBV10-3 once TGTGCCATCAGCCGAGCGGGATCGGGGAGCAATGAGCAGTTCTTC CAISRAGSGSNEQFF
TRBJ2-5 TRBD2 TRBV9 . TGTGCCAGCAGCCCGCTAGCGGGAAGGGAGACCCAGTACTTC CASSPLAGRETQYF
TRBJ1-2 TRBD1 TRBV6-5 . TGTGCCAGCAGTCCCGGGGGACAGTCTCTCCCCGGAGGCTTC CASSPGGQSLPGGF
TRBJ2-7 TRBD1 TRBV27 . TGTGCCAGCTGGGACAGGGTTAGCGAGCAGTACTTC CASWDRVSEQYF
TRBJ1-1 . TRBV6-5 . TGTGCCAGCAGTTACTTTGCGAACACTGAAGCTTTCTTT CASSYFANTEAFF
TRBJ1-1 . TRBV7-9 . TGTGCCAGCAGCTTAAGGCGTGGGAGGATCACTGAAGCTTTCTTT CASSLRRGRITEAFF
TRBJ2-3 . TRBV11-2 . TGTGCCAGCAGCTTAGACTACAGCCCAGATACGCAGTATTTT CASSLDYSPDTQYF
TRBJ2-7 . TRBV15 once TGTGCCACCAGCAGAGTCCCGAACTCCTACGAGCAGTACTTC CATSRVPNSYEQYF
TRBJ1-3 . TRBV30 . TGTGCCTGGAGTCGGGACTCCGGGGCGGGAAACACCATATATTTT CAWSRDSGAGNTIYF
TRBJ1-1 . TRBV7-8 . TGTGCCAGCAGCTTAGGGGGGCAGGCGATGAACACTGAAGCTTTCTTT CASSLGGQAMNTEAFF
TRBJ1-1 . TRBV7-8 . TGTGCCAGCAGCCCCTCGAGGGGGGCTAGCAGCACTGAAGCTTTCTTT CASSPSRGASSTEAFF
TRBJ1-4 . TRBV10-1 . TGCGCCAGCAGCCTCGGCCGGGGGAATGAAAAACTGTTTTTT CASSLGRGNEKLFF
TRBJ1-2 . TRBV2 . TGTGCCAGCAGTGAATCCGCGGATGGCTACACCTTC CASSESADGYTF
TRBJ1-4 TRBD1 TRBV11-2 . TGTGCCAGCAGCTTTACAGGGGGTGAAAAACTGTTTTTT CASSFTGGEKLFF
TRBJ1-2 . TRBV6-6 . TGTGCCAGCAGTCGTACCGGGGCCCGGGAAGGCTACACCTTC CASSRTGAREGYTF
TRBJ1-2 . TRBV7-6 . TGTGCCAGCAGCTTAAGTTATCAGGGTATCGGGCGCTATGGCTACACCTTC CASSLSYQGIGRYGYTF
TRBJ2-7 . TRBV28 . TGTGCCAGCAGCCCTGCCTACGAGCAGTACTTC CASSPAYEQYF
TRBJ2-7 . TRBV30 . TGTGCCTGGAGCGGGGGGCCGTGGGAGCAGTACTTC CAWSGGPWEQYF
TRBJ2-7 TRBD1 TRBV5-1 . TGCGCCAGCAGCGCCTTACAGGGGTCCTACGAGCAGTACTTC CASSALQGSYEQYF
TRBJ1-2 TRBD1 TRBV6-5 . TGTGCCAGCATTGCTGGCGGACAGGGAGGAGGCTACACCTTC CASIAGGQGGGYTF
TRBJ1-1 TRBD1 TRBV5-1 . TGCGCCAGCAGCCTGGGACAGGGAAGGACTGAAGCTTTCTTT CASSLGQGRTEAFF
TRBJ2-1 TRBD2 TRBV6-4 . TGTGCCAGCAGTGAGGGACTAGCGGGAGGCAATGAGCAGTTCTTC CASSEGLAGGNEQFF
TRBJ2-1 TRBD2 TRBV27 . TGTGCCAGCAGTGCCGAGTTGTCTAGCGGGAGTCAGCTGTTCTTC CASSAELSSGSQLFF
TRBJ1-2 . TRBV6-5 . TGTGCCAGCAGTTCCTCTTCGGGGGGCGACTATGGCTACACCTTC CASSSSSGGDYGYTF
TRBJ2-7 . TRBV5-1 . TGCGCCAGCAGCTTGGAAGGCAGGAACGAGCAGTACTTC CASSLEGRNEQYF
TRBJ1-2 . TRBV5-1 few TGCGCCAGCAGCTTGGGGGGGTTATATGGCTACACCTTC CASSLGGLYGYTF
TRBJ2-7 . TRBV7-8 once TGTGCCAGCAGCTTGGCTGGAGAGCGACGCGAGCAGTACTTC CASSLAGERREQYF
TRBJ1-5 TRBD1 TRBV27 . TGTGCCAGCAGTTTATGGGGACAGGGAATGGGGTATAGCAATCAGCCCCAGCATTTT CASSLWGQGMGYSNQPQHF
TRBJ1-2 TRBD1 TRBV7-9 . TGTGCCAGCAGCTCCCTTCCGGGACAGGGGACCTTTGGGGACTATGGCTACACCTTC CASSSLPGQGTFGDYGYTF
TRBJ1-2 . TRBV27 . TGTGCCAGCTCTCCTGGCGGAGGGGGATTTGGCTACACCTTC CASSPGGGGFGYTF
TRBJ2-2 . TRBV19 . TGTGCCAGTAGTCCAGGGGCCCACACCGGGGAGCTGTTTTTT CASSPGAHTGELFF
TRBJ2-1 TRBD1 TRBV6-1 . TGTGCCAGCAGTGGCACAGGGGGCCCAGCAGGGGAGCAGTTCTTC CASSGTGGPAGEQFF
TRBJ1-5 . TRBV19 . TGTGCCAGTAGTATAGTAGGTTATAGCAATCAGCCCCAGCATTTT CASSIVGYSNQPQHF
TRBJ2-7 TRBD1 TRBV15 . TGTGCCACCAGCAGCCTACCGGGACAGGGTGGCTTTTTC CATSSLPGQGGFF
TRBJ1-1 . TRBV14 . TGTGCCAGCAGCCAAGAACTCCCTAAGAACACTGAAGCTTTCTTT CASSQELPKNTEAFF
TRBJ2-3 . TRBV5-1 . TGCGCCAGCAGCTTGTCGCGTAGTCCCACAGATACGCAGTATTTT CASSLSRSPTDTQYF
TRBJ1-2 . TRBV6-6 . TGTGCCAGCAGAACCGGGACACCGGTGGACTATGGCTACACCTTC CASRTGTPVDYGYTF
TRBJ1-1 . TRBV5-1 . TGCGCCAGCAGCTCTCAGGTAGGAACTGAAGCTTTCTTT CASSSQVGTEAFF
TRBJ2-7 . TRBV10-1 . TGCGCCAGCAGTCACAGGGATTCCTACGAGCAGTACTTC CASSHRDSYEQYF
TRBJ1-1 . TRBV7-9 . TGTGCCAGTCGCATGCGGGGGGGCCTGAACACTGAAGCTTTCTTT CASRMRGGLNTEAFF